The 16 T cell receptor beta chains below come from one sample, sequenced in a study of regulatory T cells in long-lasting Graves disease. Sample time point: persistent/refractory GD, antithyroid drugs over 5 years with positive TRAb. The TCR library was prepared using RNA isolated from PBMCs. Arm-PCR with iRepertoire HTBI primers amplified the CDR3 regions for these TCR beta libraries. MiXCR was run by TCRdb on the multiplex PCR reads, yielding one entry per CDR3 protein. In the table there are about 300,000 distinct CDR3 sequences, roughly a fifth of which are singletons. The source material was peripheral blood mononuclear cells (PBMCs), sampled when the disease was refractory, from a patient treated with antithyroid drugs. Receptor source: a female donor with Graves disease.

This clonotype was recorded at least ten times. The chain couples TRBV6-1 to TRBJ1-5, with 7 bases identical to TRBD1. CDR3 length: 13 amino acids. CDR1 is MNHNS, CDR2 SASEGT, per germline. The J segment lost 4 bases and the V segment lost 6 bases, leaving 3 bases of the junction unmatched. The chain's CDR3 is CASSDRANQPQHF. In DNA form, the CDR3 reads TGTGCCAGCAGCGACAGGGCTAATCAGCCCCAGCATTTT.

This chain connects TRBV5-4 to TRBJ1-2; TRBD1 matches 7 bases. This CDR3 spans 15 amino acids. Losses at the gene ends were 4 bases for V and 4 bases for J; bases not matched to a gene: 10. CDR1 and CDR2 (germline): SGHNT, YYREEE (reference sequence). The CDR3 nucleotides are TGTGCCAGCAGCCCAAGGACAGGCGATCCCTATGGCTACACCTTC. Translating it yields CASSPRTGDPYGYTF.

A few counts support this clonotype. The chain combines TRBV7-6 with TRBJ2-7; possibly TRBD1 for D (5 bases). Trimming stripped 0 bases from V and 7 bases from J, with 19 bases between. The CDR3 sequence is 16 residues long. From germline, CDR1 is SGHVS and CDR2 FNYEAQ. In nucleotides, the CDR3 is TGTGCCAGCAGCTTAGCTCAAGCGACAGAGCTAGTGGAGCAGTACTTC. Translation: CASSLAQATELVEQYF. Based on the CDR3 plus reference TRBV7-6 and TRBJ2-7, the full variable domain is GAGVSQSPRYKVTKRGQDVALRCDPISGHVSLYWYRQALGQGPEFLTYFNYEAQQDKSGLPNDRFSAERPEGSISTLTIQRTEQRDSAMYRCASSLAQATELVEQYFGPGTRLTVT.

CDR3 DNA sequence: TGTGCCTGGAGTGTACAAAGGGGGCGCGTCTACGAGCAGTACTTC. Translation gives CAWSVQRGRVYEQYF. J is TRBJ2-7 and V is TRBV30, with 7 bases aligning to TRBD1. Trimming removed 0 bases from V and 3 bases from J; junction bases left unmatched: 8. The CDR3 runs 15 residues. Germline V gene data show CDR1 as GTSNPN and CDR2 as SVGIG (reference sequence).

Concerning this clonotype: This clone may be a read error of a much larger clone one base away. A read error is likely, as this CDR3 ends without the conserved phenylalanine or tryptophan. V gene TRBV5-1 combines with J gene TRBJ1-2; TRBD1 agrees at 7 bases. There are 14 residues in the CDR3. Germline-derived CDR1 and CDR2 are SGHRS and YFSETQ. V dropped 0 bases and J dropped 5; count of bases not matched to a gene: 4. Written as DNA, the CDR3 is TGCGCCAGCAGCTTGGTGGCAGGGGGATATGGCTACACCTCC. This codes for CASSLVAGGYGYTS.

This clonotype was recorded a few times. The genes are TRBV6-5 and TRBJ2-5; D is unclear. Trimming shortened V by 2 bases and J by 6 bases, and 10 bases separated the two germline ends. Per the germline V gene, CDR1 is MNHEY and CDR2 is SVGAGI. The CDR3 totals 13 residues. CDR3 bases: TGTGCCAGCAGTTACGGCAGGAAACAGACCCAGTACTTC. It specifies CASSYGRKQTQYF.

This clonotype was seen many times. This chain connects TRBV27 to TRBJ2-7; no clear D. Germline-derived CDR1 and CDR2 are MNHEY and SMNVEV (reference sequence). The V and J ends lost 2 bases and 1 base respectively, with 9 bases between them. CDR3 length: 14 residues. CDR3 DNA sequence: TGTGCCAGCAGTTTAAATTGGCCGTCCTACGAGCAGTACTTC. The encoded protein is CASSLNWPSYEQYF.

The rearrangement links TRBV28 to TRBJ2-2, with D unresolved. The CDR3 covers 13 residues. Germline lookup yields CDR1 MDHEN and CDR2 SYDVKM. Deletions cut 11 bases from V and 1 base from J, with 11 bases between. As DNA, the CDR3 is TGTGCCGGCGCCTCGTTGAACACCGGGGAGCTGTTTTTT. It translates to CAGASLNTGELFF.

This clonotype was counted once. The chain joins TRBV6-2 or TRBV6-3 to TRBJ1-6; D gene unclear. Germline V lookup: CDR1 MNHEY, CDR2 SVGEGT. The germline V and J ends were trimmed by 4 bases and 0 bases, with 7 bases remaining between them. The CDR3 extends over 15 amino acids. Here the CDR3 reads CASSFRSSYNSPLHF. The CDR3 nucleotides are TGTGCCAGCAGTTTCAGGAGCTCCTATAATTCACCCCTCCACTTT.

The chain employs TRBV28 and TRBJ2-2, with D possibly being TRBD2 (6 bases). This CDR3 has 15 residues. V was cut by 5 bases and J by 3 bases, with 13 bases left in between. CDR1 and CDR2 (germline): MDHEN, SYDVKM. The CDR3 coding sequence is TGTGCCAGCAGTGGAGGAGGGCCCCACACCGGGGAGCTGTTTTTT. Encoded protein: CASSGGGPHTGELFF.

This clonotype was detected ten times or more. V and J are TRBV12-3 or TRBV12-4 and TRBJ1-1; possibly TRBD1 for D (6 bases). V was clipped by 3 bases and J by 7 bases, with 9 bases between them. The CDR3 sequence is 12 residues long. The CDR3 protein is CASSFAGVEAFF. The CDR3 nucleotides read TGTGCCAGCAGTTTTGCAGGGGTTGAAGCTTTCTTT.

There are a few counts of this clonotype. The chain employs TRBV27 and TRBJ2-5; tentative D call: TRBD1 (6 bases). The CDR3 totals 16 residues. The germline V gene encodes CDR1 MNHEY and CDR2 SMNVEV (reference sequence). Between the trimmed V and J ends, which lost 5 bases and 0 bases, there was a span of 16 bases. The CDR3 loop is CASSPRQASYQETQYF. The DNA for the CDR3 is TGTGCCAGCAGTCCCCGACAGGCCTCATACCAAGAGACCCAGTACTTC.

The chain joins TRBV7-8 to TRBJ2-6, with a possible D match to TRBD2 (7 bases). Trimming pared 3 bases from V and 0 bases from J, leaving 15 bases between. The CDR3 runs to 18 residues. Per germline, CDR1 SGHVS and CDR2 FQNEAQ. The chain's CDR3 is CASSFSKGGHSGANVLTF. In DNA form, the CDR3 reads TGTGCCAGCAGCTTCTCGAAGGGGGGGCACTCTGGGGCCAACGTCCTGACTTTC. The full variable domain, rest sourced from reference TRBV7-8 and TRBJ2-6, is GAGVSQSPRYKVAKRGQDVALRCDPISGHVSLFWYQQALGQGPEFLTYFQNEAQLDKSGLPSDRFFAERPEGSVSTLKIQRTQQEDSAVYLCASSFSKGGHSGANVLTFGAGSRLTVL.

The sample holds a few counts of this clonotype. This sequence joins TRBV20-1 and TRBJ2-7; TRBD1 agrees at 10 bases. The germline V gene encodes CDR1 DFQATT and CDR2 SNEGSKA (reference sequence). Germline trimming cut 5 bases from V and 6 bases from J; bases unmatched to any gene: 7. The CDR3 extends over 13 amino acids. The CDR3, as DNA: TGCAGTGCTTTCCCCGGGACAGGGGCCGAGCAGTACTTC. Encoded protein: CSAFPGTGAEQYF.

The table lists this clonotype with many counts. As DNA, the CDR3 is TGTGCCAGCAGAGAGGGACGGGGACTAACGAACACCGGGGAGCTGTTTTTT. It encodes CASREGRGLTNTGELFF. The V and J genes are TRBV6-4 and TRBJ2-2, with 7 bases fitting TRBD2. Germline CDR1 and CDR2: MRHNA and SNTAGT. V trimming: 6 bases; J trimming: 0 bases; junction bases outside the gene matches: 10. The CDR3 spans 17 residues.

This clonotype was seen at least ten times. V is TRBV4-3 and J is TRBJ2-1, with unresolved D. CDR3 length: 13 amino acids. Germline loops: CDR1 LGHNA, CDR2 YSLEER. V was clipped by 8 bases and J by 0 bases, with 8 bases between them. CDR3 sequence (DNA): TGCGCCAGCGGGCCGGGCTCCTACAATGAGCAGTTCTTC. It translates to CASGPGSYNEQFF.